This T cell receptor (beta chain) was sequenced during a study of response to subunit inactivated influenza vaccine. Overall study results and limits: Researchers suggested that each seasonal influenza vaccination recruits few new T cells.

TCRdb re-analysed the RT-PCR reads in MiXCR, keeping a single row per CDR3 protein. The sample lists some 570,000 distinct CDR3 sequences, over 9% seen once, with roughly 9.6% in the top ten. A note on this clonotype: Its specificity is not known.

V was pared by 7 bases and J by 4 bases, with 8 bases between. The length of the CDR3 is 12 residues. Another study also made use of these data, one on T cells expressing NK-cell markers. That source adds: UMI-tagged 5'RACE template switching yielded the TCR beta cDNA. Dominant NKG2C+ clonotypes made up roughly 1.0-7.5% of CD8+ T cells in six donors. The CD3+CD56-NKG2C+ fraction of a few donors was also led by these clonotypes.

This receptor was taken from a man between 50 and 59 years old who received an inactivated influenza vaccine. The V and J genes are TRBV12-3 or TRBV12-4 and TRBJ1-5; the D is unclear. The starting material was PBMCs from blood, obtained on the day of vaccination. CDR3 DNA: TGTGCCAGCACCGGACTAAATCAGCCCCAGCATTTT. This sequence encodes CASTGLNQPQHF.